The 4 T cell receptor beta chains below were found in one sample sequenced in a study of neoadjuvant anti-PD-1 for oral cavity cancer. TCRdb's copy holds only in-frame clones and misses some; the assay was immunoSEQ multiplex PCR. Among under 85,000 clones, roughly four fifths were seen once, and the ten largest hold about 3.4%. The input for sequencing was PBMCs, taken before nivolumab (anti-PD-1) treatment. All receptors come from a person aged 35-79 years with oral cavity squamous cell carcinoma.

The chain joins TRBV19 to TRBJ2-7, with a possible D match to TRBD2 (5 bases). This CDR3 region has 13 residues. Germline V gives CDR1 LNHDA, CDR2 SQIVND (reference sequence). V was trimmed by 9 bases and J by 3 bases, leaving 15 bases between them. Written as DNA, the CDR3 is TGTGCCAGCGCTAGCAGGTGGGGCTACGAGCAGTACTTC. Encoded protein: CASASRWGYEQYF.

The rearrangement links TRBV7-6 to TRBJ1-2; 8 nucleotides agree with TRBD1. V shed 4 bases, J shed 0 bases, and the junction held 4 bases outside the gene matches. Germline values: CDR1 SGHVS, CDR2 FNYEAQ. The CDR3 is made up of 15 amino acids. The CDR3 DNA follows: TGTGCCAGCAGCTCGTTGACAGGGGCTAACTATGGCTACACCTTC. It specifies CASSSLTGANYGYTF.

This clone was seen a single time. The gene calls are TRBV6-7 and TRBJ2-7, with TRBD2 identical over 10 bases. Being an ORF, TRBV6-7 has a function that is uncertain. Trimming took 6 bases from V and 8 from J; bases not matched to a gene: 19. This CDR3 has 17 amino acids. Here the CDR3 DNA reads TGTGCCAGCAGCTCAGGGACTAGCGACCCCATAAGTGGAAAGCAGTACTTC. Protein product: CASSSGTSDPISGKQYF.

This chain links TRBV6-5 with TRBJ2-7; possible D gene TRBD1, 5 bases. CDR1 and CDR2 (germline): MNHEY, SVGAGI. The length of the CDR3 is 13 residues. Trimming left V 6 bases short and J 5 bases short, with 14 bases between. The CDR3 reads CASSGQGSNEQYF. The DNA for the CDR3 is TGTGCCAGCAGCGGGCAGGGAAGTAACGAGCAGTACTTC.